A single sample is the source of the 18 T cell receptor beta chains below, sequenced in a study of identical twins. MiXCR, run by TCRdb on the 5' RACE reads, gives a single entry per CDR3 protein. In the table there are hundreds of thousands of distinct CDR3 sequences, approximately 25% of which are singletons. This sample also belongs to another study, concerning T cells expressing NK-cell markers.

Sequencing input: CD4+ T cells sorted from blood. All receptors come from a woman between 18 and 30 years old in good health.

This clonotype was recorded a few times. V usage is TRBV11-3 and J usage is TRBJ2-7, with a weak D call TRBD2 (6 bases). V gave up 5 bases and J gave up 2 bases, with 19 bases separating them. CDR1 SGHNT and CDR2 YENEEA come from the germline V gene. This CDR3 contains 16 residues. CDR3 sequence: CASSNPRGTETYEQYF. As DNA, the CDR3 is TGTGCCAGCAGCAACCCCCGCGGGACCGAGACCTACGAGCAGTACTTC.

This clonotype was found many times. V and J are TRBV7-8 and TRBJ2-7, with a weak D call TRBD1 (5 bases). Trimming cost V 5 bases and J 2 bases, with 13 bases left between them. CDR1 and CDR2 (germline): SGHVS, FQNEAQ. There are 14 residues in the CDR3. The CDR3 protein is CASSPLTAAYEQYF. The CDR3 coding sequence is TGTGCCAGCAGCCCGTTGACAGCTGCCTACGAGCAGTACTTC. The full variable domain, completed using reference TRBV7-8 and TRBJ2-7, is GAGVSQSPRYKVAKRGQDVALRCDPISGHVSLFWYQQALGQGPEFLTYFQNEAQLDKSGLPSDRFFAERPEGSVSTLKIQRTQQEDSAVYLCASSPLTAAYEQYFGPGTRLTVT.

This chain links TRBV10-3 with TRBJ2-3; TRBD2 agrees at 8 bases. This CDR3 has 15 amino acids. Germline CDR1 is ENHRY and CDR2 is SYGVKD. The V and J ends lost 6 bases and 2 bases, in that order; junction bases with no gene match: 7. As DNA, the CDR3 is TGTGCCATCAGGGTAGCGGGATGGGACACAGATACGCAGTATTTT. This codes for CAIRVAGWDTDTQYF.

Only a few counts were recorded for this clonotype. This sequence joins TRBV29-1 and TRBJ2-3; D uncertain. Trimming removed 4 bases at V and 3 bases at J, with 14 bases between. The CDR3 loop spans 14 amino acids. Germline CDR1 and CDR2: SQVTM and ANQGSEA. CDR3 DNA sequence: TGCAGCGTTGGGGCCGCGGTGAGGACAGATACGCAGTATTTT. Translation gives CSVGAAVRTDTQYF.

The rearrangement joins TRBV24-1 to TRBJ2-1; D perhaps matches TRBD2 (7 bases). Trimming removed 3 bases from V and 8 bases from J, with 16 bases in between. Germline assignment: CDR1 KGHDR and CDR2 SFDVKD. CDR3 length: 15 amino acids. CDR3 amino acids: CATSDRGGASDEQFF. The CDR3 DNA sequence: TGTGCCACCAGTGATCGCGGGGGCGCGTCCGATGAGCAGTTCTTC.

This clonotype turned up a few times. The chain couples TRBV20-1 to TRBJ2-2; 7 bases map to TRBD2. The junction had 8 bases not matched to a gene; V was cut back by 4 bases and J by 6 bases. Germline V gene lookup returns CDR1 DFQATT and CDR2 SNEGSKA (reference sequence). The CDR3 extends over 14 amino acids. The CDR3 DNA is TGCAGTGCTATGAGGACTAGTGGTCCCGGGGAGCTGTTTTTT. Protein product: CSAMRTSGPGELFF.

The rearrangement joins TRBV5-5 to TRBJ1-5; D gene ambiguous. The CDR3 runs to 14 residues. The germline V gene encodes CDR1 SGHKS and CDR2 YYEKEE (reference sequence). V was shortened by 1 base and J by 9 bases, with 14 bases between the two germline ends. The CDR3 region is CASSLNGVLRPQHF. DNA for the CDR3: TGTGCCAGCAGCTTGAACGGAGTGTTACGGCCCCAGCATTTT. The variable domain in full, with the rest retrieved from reference TRBV5-5 and TRBJ1-5, is DAGVTQSPTHLIKTRGQQVTLRCSPISGHKSVSWYQQVLGQGPQFIFQYYEKEERGRGNFPDRFSARQFPNYSSELNVNALLLGDSALYLCASSLNGVLRPQHFGDGTRLSIL.

This chain uses TRBV5-1 with TRBJ2-7; D possibly matches TRBD1 or TRBD2 (5 bases each). This CDR3 is 14 amino acids long. Trimming cost V 4 bases and J 6 bases, with 17 bases left between them. Germline CDR1 reads SGHRS; CDR2 reads YFSETQ. CDR3 nucleotides: TGCGCCAGCAGCCCGGGACGTGATATGTCCGAGCAGTACTTC. Amino acid sequence: CASSPGRDMSEQYF.

This chain joins TRBV20-1 and TRBJ1-5, with a possible D match to TRBD1 (5 bases). CDR1 DFQATT and CDR2 SNEGSKA come from the germline V gene (reference sequence). This CDR3 has 13 residues. The germline V and J ends were trimmed by 3 bases and 6 bases, with 12 bases remaining between them. This CDR3 reads CSARTDGPQPQHF. CDR3 sequence (DNA): TGCAGTGCTAGGACAGATGGACCTCAGCCCCAGCATTTT.

This clonotype was counted at least ten times. This chain links TRBV5-1 with TRBJ2-7; a weak D match, TRBD1 (6 bases). CDR3 length equals 15 residues. Germline V gene sequence: CDR1 SGHRS, CDR2 YFSETQ. Trimming took off 5 bases at V and 0 bases at J, with 15 bases between the two ends. The CDR3 here is CASRMDPGHSYEQYF. CDR3 DNA: TGCGCCAGCAGGATGGATCCGGGACACTCCTACGAGCAGTACTTC.

The V gene is TRBV12-3 or TRBV12-4, the J gene TRBJ2-7; 8 bases agree with TRBD2. The trim removed 7 bases at V and 5 bases at J, leaving 10 bases unmatched. This CDR3 has 14 residues. The CDR3 DNA reads TGTGCCAGCACCCGGGGGGGCTTTGTCGACGAGCAGTACTTC. Its protein product is CASTRGGFVDEQYF.

The rearrangement uses TRBV7-9 and TRBJ2-1; a possible D gene is TRBD2 (6 bases). Germline CDR1 is SEHNR and CDR2 is FQNEAQ (reference sequence). V lost 8 bases to trimming and J lost 8 bases, with 19 bases between them. This CDR3 has 14 amino acids. The CDR3, as DNA: TGTGCCAGCTCGGGGGAGCTGTACACCCATGAGCAGTTCTTC. Encoded protein: CASSGELYTHEQFF.

The CDR3 region has the DNA TGCGCCAGCAGCTTTGAGCCTAGCGGGAGGGGGGAGCAGTACTTC. Encoded protein: CASSFEPSGRGEQYF. The chain uses TRBV5-1 and TRBJ2-7, with TRBD2 matching 12 bases. CDR3 size: 15 residues. J gave up 7 bases and V 2 bases, and 7 bases lay outside the gene matches. Per the germline V gene, CDR1 is SGHRS and CDR2 is YFSETQ.

This rearrangement joins TRBV10-3 to TRBJ1-3; TRBD1 is a possible D gene (6 bases). V dropped 2 bases and J dropped 4 bases, with 12 bases sitting between them. This CDR3 spans 15 amino acids. Germline V CDR1 and CDR2: ENHRY, SYGVKD. CDR3 sequence reads: CAISETPGTGNTIYF. DNA of the CDR3: TGTGCCATCAGTGAGACACCAGGGACAGGAAACACCATATATTTT.

J is TRBJ2-1 and V is TRBV6-2 or TRBV6-3, with 9 nucleotides matching TRBD2. This CDR3 has 17 residues. CDR1 MNHEY and CDR2 SVGEGT come from the germline V gene. The trim removed 0 bases at V and 5 bases at J, leaving 8 bases unmatched. The CDR3 nucleotides are TGTGCCAGCAGTTACTCGCTCCGGCGGGGGGGCCACAATGAGCAGTTCTTC. Its protein product is CASSYSLRRGGHNEQFF.

V and J are TRBV20-1 and TRBJ1-2; tentative D call: TRBD1 (5 bases). Germline V gene sequence: CDR1 DFQATT, CDR2 SNEGSKA (reference sequence). Trimming left V 1 base short and J 5 bases short, with 8 bases between. This CDR3 is built from 12 residues. The CDR3 sequence: CSARGGEYGYTF. The CDR3 DNA reads as TGCAGTGCTAGAGGGGGGGAGTATGGCTACACCTTC.

This clonotype was picked up a small number of times. This chain joins TRBV3-1 and TRBJ1-1; the D gene is possibly TRBD1 (5 bases). The CDR3 consists of 15 residues. V dropped 6 bases and J dropped 0 bases, with 14 bases sitting between them. Germline V gene lookup returns CDR1 LGHDT and CDR2 YNNKEL (reference sequence). The CDR3 region is CASRSGEALNTEAFF. In DNA form, the CDR3 reads TGTGCCAGCAGGTCGGGGGAGGCTTTGAACACTGAAGCTTTCTTT.

The CDR3 DNA reads TGCAGTGCGAAGTCTGGGGGCAATCAGCCCCAGCATTTT. Its translation: CSAKSGGNQPQHF. This chain links TRBV20-1 with TRBJ1-5; D gene ambiguous. The germline CDR1 and CDR2 sequences are DFQATT and SNEGSKA (reference sequence). The CDR3 covers 13 residues. V was pared by 6 bases and J by 2 bases, with 11 bases between.